This entry describes one T cell receptor beta chain. Its target is unknown. 60 Vbeta and 13 Jbeta primers were used in PCR. Profiling relied on immunoSEQ multiplex PCR, and the TCRdb table lists in-frame clones only, not all of them. The table shows over 200,000 clones, with about 70% occurring only once. These data originate in a study of cytomegalovirus exposure and HLA in healthy donors. Findings of the study overall: Researchers catalogued around 150 TCR beta chains as cytomegalovirus-associated.

The sample comprised PBMCs. This receptor was identified in a woman in her thirties in good health and CMV-seronegative.

The CDR3 nucleotides read TGTGCCTGGAGTAGCGGGAGGAATGGCTACACCTTC. This sequence encodes CAWSSGRNGYTF. This chain joins TRBV30 and TRBJ1-2; D gene uncertain. Germline V gene data show CDR1 as GTSNPN and CDR2 as SVGIG (reference sequence). The length of the CDR3 is 12 residues. The V end lost 2 bases, the J end lost 6 bases, and 10 bases lay between the germline ends.